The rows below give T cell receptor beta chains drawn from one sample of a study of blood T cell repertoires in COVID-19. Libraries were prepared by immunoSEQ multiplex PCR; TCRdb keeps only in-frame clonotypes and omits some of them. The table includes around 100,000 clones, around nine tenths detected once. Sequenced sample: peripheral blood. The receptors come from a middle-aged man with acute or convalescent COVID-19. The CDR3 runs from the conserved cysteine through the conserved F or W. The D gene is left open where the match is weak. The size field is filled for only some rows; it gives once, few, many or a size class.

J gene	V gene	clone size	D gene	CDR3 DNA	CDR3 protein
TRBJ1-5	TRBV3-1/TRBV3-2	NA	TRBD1	TGTGCCAGCAGCCAGGGACAGGGGGGGGATCAGCCCCAGCATTTT	CASSQGQGGDQPQHF
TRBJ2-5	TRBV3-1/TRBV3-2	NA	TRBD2	TGTGCCAGCAGCCAGACGGGAGGTGAGACCCAGTACTTC	CASSQTGGETQYF
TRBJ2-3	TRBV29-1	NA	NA	TGCAGCCTGGGCGGGGGCCATAGCACAGATACGCAGTATTTT	CSLGGGHSTDTQYF
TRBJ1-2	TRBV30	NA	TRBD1	TGTGCCTGGAGCGCTAAGCCGGGACAGGGGGCCACCATCTATGGCTACACCTTC	CAWSAKPGQGATIYGYTF
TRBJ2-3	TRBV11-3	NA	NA	TGTGCCAGCAGCTTAGATGGAGGAACCGATACGCAGTATTTT	CASSLDGGTDTQYF
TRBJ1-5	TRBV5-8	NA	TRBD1	TGTGCCAGCAGCCCTACAGGGGGCTTAAACAATCAGCCCCAGCATTTT	CASSPTGGLNNQPQHF
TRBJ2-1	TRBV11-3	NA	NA	TGTGCCAGCAGCCTCCGCCCTCGCGGTTCCTACAATGAGCAGTTCTTC	CASSLRPRGSYNEQFF
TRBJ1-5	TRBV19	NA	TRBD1	TGTGCCAGTAGTATGGACAGGTCACAGCCCCAGCATTTT	CASSMDRSQPQHF
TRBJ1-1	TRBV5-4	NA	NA	TGTGCCAGCAGCTTGGCGAGCACTGAAGCTTTCTTT	CASSLASTEAFF
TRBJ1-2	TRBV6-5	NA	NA	TGTGCCAGCGGAACTATCTATGGCTACACCTTC	CASGTIYGYTF
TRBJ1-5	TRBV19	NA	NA	TGTGCCAGTGGGGGGGGTAACAATCAGCCCCAGCATTTT	CASGGGNNQPQHF
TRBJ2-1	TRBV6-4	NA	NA	TGTGCCAGCAGTGCCGAGTTGAACGGGGGGCCCTACAATGAGCAGTTCTTC	CASSAELNGGPYNEQFF
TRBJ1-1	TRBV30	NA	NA	TGTGCCTGGAGTGGGGGGGATATCACTGAAGCTTTCTTT	CAWSGGDITEAFF
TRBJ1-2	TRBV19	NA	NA	TGTGCCAGTAGGGGTCAGGGATCTCAAGGCTACACCTTC	CASRGQGSQGYTF
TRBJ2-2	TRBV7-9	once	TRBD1	TGTGCCAGCAGCCCTACTCTCTTACAGGGGACCGGGGAGCTGTTTTTT	CASSPTLLQGTGELFF
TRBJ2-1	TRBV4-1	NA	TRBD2	TGCGCCAGCAGCCAAGATCCCGGGAGGGATGAGCAGTTCTTC	CASSQDPGRDEQFF
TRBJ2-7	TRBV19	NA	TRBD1	TGTGCCAGTAGTCCCGGACAGGGGCTCTCCTACGAGCAGTACTTC	CASSPGQGLSYEQYF
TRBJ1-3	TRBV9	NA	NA	TGTGCCAGCAGCCCGGACGGAGGCTCTGGAAACACCATATATTTT	CASSPDGGSGNTIYF
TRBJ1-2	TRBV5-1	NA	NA	TGCGCCAGCAGCACAACTCGGGACTCCGGCTATGGCTACACCTTC	CASSTTRDSGYGYTF
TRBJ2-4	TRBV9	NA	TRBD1	TGTGCCAGCAGCAACCGGGACAGAAGGAACATTCAGTACTTC	CASSNRDRRNIQYF
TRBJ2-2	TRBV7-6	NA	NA	TGTGCCAGCAGCTTAGATGACGGGGGGAACACCGGGGAGCTGTTTTTT	CASSLDDGGNTGELFF
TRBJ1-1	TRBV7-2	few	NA	TGTGCCAGCAGCCCAACAGTGGATACTGAAGCTTTCTTT	CASSPTVDTEAFF
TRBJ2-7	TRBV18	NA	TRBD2	TGTGCCAGCTCTCGGGAGGGGGGAACCTACGAGCAGTACTTC	CASSREGGTYEQYF
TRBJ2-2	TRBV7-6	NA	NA	TGTGCCAGCAGCGGTCGGACAACATCGAACACCGGGGAGCTGTTTTTT	CASSGRTTSNTGELFF
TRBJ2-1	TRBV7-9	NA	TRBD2	TGTGCCAGCATCCTAAGCGGGAGTGAGCAGTTCTTC	CASILSGSEQFF
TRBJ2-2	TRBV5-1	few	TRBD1	TGCGCCAGCAGCCTGGGACAGCCCACCGGGGAGCTGTTTTTT	CASSLGQPTGELFF
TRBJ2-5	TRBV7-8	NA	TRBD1	TGTGCCAGCAGCTTCCACCCAAAAACGACCGGGACAGGGGTTGAAGAGACCCAGTACTTC	CASSFHPKTTGTGVEETQYF